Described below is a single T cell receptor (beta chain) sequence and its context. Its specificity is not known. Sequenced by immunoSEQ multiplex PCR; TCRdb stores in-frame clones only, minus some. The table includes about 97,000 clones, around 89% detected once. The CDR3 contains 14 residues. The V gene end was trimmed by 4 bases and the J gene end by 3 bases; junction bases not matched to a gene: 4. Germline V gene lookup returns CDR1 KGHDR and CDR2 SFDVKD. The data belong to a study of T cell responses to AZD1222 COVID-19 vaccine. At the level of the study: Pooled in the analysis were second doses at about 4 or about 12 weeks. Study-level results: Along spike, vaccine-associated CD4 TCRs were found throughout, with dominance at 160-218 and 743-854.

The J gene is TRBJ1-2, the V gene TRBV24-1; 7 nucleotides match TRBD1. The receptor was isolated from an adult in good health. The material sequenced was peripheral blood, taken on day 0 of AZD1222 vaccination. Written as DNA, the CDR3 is TGTGCCACCAGTGACTGGACAGGCGACTATGGCTACACCTTC. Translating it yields CATSDWTGDYGYTF.